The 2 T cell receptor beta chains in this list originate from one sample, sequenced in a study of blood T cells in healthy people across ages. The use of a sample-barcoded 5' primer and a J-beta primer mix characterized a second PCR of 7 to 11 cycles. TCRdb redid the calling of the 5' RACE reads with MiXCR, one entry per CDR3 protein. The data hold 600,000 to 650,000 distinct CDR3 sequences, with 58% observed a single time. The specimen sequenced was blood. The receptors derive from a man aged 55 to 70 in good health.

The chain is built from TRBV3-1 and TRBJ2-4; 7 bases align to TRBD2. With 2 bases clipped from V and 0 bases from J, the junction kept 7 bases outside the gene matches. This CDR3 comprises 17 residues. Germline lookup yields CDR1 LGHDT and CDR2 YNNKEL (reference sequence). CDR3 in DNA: TGTGCCAGCAGCCAATCGGGACTATCCCCAGCCAAAAACATTCAGTACTTC. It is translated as CASSQSGLSPAKNIQYF.

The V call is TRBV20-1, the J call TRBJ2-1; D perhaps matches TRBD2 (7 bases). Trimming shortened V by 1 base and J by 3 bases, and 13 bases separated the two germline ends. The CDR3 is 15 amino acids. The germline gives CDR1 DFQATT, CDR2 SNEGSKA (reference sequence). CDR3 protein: CSARGRRGGYNEQFF. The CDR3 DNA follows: TGCAGTGCTAGAGGAAGGAGGGGGGGCTACAATGAGCAGTTCTTC.